Detailed here is one T cell receptor (beta chain). Germline V gives CDR1 PRHDT, CDR2 FYEKMQ (reference sequence). V lost 1 base, J lost 5 bases, and 12 bases lay in between. The CDR3 length is 14 residues. MiXCR was run by TCRdb on the RT-PCR reads, yielding one entry per CDR3 protein. This sample yields about 680,000 distinct CDR3 sequences, of which approximately 15% are seen a single time; about 3.6% belongs to the top ten. The sequence was collected from a female donor in good health, serving as a healthy control. This chain joins TRBV13 and TRBJ2-7; D might be TRBD2 (6 bases). Sequenced sample: memory CD4+ T cells from blood. Here the CDR3 DNA reads TGTGCCAGCAGCTTAGCGGAGGGGATTGACGAGCAGTACTTC. It translates to CASSLAEGIDEQYF.